A selection of T cell receptor beta chains follows, all from one sample in a study of T cell repertoires in cytomegalovirus infection. TCRdb re-called the reads through MiXCR, storing one row per CDR3 protein. Found here are 450,000 to 600,000 distinct CDR3 sequences, roughly a third of them singletons; the top ten hold 15% to 20%. Antigens for these TCRs are unknown. Source: cultured PBMCs, taken from culture after CMV antigen stimulation. Receptors were obtained from a human donor in good health (CMV status not recorded). Some clones in this sample may be carry-over from other donors' samples. The CDR3 runs from the conserved cysteine through the conserved F or W. A D gene is named only where the DNA matches it firmly. The listing skips clone size in some rows; elsewhere it reads once, few, many or a size class.

V: TRBV14; size: NA; J: TRBJ1-2; D: NA; DNA: TGTGCCAGCAGCCAATGGGGCTATGGCTACACCTTC; CDR3: CASSQWGYGYTF
V: TRBV7-2; size: many; J: TRBJ2-6; D: NA; DNA: TGTGCCAGCAGCTCCCAGTGGGGGGCCCCGGCCAACGTCCTGACTTTC; CDR3: CASSSQWGAPANVLTF
V: TRBV27; size: NA; J: TRBJ2-5; D: TRBD2; DNA: TGTGCCAGCAGTGGGACTAGCGGGTTCCAAGAGACCCAGTACTTC; CDR3: CASSGTSGFQETQYF
V: TRBV19; size: NA; J: TRBJ2-1; D: TRBD2; DNA: TGTGCCAGTAACGGGGGGCTAGCGGGAAACTACAATGAGCAGTTCTTC; CDR3: CASNGGLAGNYNEQFF
V: TRBV4-1; size: few; J: TRBJ2-5; D: NA; DNA: TGCGCCAGCAGCCAAGGAGTGCCGGAGACCCAGTACTTC; CDR3: CASSQGVPETQYF
V: TRBV14; size: NA; J: TRBJ2-2; D: NA; DNA: TGTGCCAGCAGCCATCGTATGGACACCGGGGAGCTGTTTTTT; CDR3: CASSHRMDTGELFF
V: TRBV24-1; size: few; J: TRBJ2-3; D: TRBD2; DNA: TGTGCCACCAGTGGTACTAGCGGCTGGACAGATACGCAGTATTTT; CDR3: CATSGTSGWTDTQYF
V: TRBV5-1; size: few; J: TRBJ2-1; D: NA; DNA: TGCGCCAGCAGCTCGACCGGACCGGGGAACAATGAGCAGTTCTTC; CDR3: CASSSTGPGNNEQFF
V: TRBV29-1; size: NA; J: TRBJ2-3; D: TRBD2; DNA: TGCAGCGGTCGGGGAGCGGGGCACACAGATACGCAGTATTTT; CDR3: CSGRGAGHTDTQYF
V: TRBV2; size: few; J: TRBJ2-1; D: NA; DNA: TGTGCCAGCAGTGAAAATCGGCCGGGCCAGTTCTTC; CDR3: CASSENRPGQFF
V: TRBV7-2; size: many; J: TRBJ2-5; D: TRBD1; DNA: TGTGCCAGCAGCTTAAGGGGGCAGGGAGAGACCCAGTACTTC; CDR3: CASSLRGQGETQYF
V: TRBV6-2/TRBV6-3; size: NA; J: TRBJ2-7; D: TRBD1; DNA: TGTGCCAGCAGCTTTCCGGGACAGGGATACGAGCAGTACTTC; CDR3: CASSFPGQGYEQYF
V: TRBV6-5; size: NA; J: TRBJ2-1; D: TRBD2; DNA: TGTGCCAGCAGTCCCTTAATTACTAGCGGGAGGGGCCGCTACAATGAGCAGTTCTTC; CDR3: CASSPLITSGRGRYNEQFF
V: TRBV25-1; size: NA; J: TRBJ2-6; D: NA; DNA: TGTGCCAGCAGTGAGGAAAGGGGAAGGGCTGGGGCCAACGTCCTGACTTTC; CDR3: CASSEERGRAGANVLTF
V: TRBV5-4; size: NA; J: TRBJ2-3; D: NA; DNA: TGTGCCAGCAACTCACAGGGCGGACGCACAGATACGCAGTATTTT; CDR3: CASNSQGGRTDTQYF
V: TRBV19; size: NA; J: TRBJ2-1; D: TRBD2; DNA: TGTGCCAGTAGTATTTTTGGACTAGCGGGAGGGGGGGGGGATGAGCAGTTCTTC; CDR3: CASSIFGLAGGGGDEQFF
V: TRBV29-1; size: once; J: TRBJ2-7; D: NA; DNA: TGCAGCGGGGAGGAGGCAGGGGAGCAGTACTTC; CDR3: CSGEEAGEQYF
V: TRBV7-2; size: few; J: TRBJ2-1; D: TRBD1; DNA: TGTGCCAGCAGCTCCGACAGGGGGGCCTACAATGAGCAGTTCTTC; CDR3: CASSSDRGAYNEQFF
V: TRBV12-5; size: few; J: TRBJ1-2; D: NA; DNA: TGTGCTAGTGGTTGGGTCCAGGACAATGGCTACACCTTC; CDR3: CASGWVQDNGYTF
V: TRBV10-3; size: few; J: TRBJ1-1; D: NA; DNA: TGTGCCATCAGTGAGTCGTATGGGAGGAACACTGAAGCTTTCTTT; CDR3: CAISESYGRNTEAFF
V: TRBV29-1; size: few; J: TRBJ2-5; D: TRBD2; DNA: TGCAGCGTGGGGGGGACTAGCGGGAGAACCGGAGAGACCCAGTACTTC; CDR3: CSVGGTSGRTGETQYF
V: TRBV10-3; size: NA; J: TRBJ2-5; D: TRBD1; DNA: TGTGCCATCAGCCGGGACAGGGATCAGGGGACCCAGTACTTC; CDR3: CAISRDRDQGTQYF
V: TRBV7-2; size: few; J: TRBJ2-7; D: NA; DNA: TGTGCCAGCAGCGCGAGCGGCCAGCGAACCTACGAGCAGTACTTC; CDR3: CASSASGQRTYEQYF